A selection of T cell receptor beta chains follows, all from one sample in a study of early T cells in non-severe SARS-CoV-2 infection. TCRdb called the 5' RACE reads again in MiXCR, with one record for every CDR3 protein. This sample carries tens of thousands of distinct CDR3 sequences, roughly an eighth of them seen once, and the ten largest clones take around 4.5%. The material sequenced was whole blood. These receptors came from an adult who was a healthcare worker with PCR-confirmed SARS-CoV-2 infection or an uninfected control (not recorded which). Both conserved end residues are part of each CDR3. D genes are given only for firm matches. Where a row states a size, it is once, few, many or the class of an expanded clone; other rows omit it.

v_gene	j_gene	d_gene	abundance	CDR3aa	CDR3nt
TRBV10-3	TRBJ2-5	TRBD2	.	CAISDSNSGGQETQYF	TGTGCCATCAGTGATAGCAATAGCGGGGGACAAGAGACCCAGTACTTC
TRBV7-9	TRBJ2-2	.	few	CASSPGILNTGELFF	TGTGCCAGCAGCCCGGGCATCCTGAATACCGGGGAGCTGTTTTTT
TRBV7-9	TRBJ2-2	.	.	CASSPGTGELFF	TGTGCCAGCAGCCCAGGAACCGGGGAGCTGTTTTTT
TRBV11-2	TRBJ2-1	.	.	CASSPRVDFYNEQFF	TGTGCCAGCAGCCCGAGAGTAGATTTTTACAATGAGCAGTTCTTC
TRBV7-2	TRBJ2-3	TRBD2	many	CASSWTSGTSTDTQYF	TGTGCCAGCAGCTGGACTAGCGGGACCAGCACAGATACGCAGTATTTT
TRBV4-3	TRBJ2-1	.	.	CASSPLHEQFF	TGCGCCAGCAGCCCCCTCCATGAGCAGTTCTTC
TRBV4-1	TRBJ1-1	.	few	CASSQGKGFTEAFF	TGCGCCAGCAGCCAAGGGAAGGGCTTCACTGAAGCTTTCTTT
TRBV18	TRBJ1-4	TRBD1	many	CASSPVRQGGEKLFF	TGTGCCAGCTCACCTGTTAGACAGGGAGGTGAAAAACTGTTTTTT
TRBV28	TRBJ1-6	TRBD1	many	CASSGGTAGGNSPLHF	TGTGCCAGCAGTGGAGGGACAGCGGGAGGGAATTCACCCCTCCACTTT
TRBV3-1	TRBJ2-5	.	medium-sized	CASSQSAETQYF	TGTGCCAGCAGCCAATCCGCTGAGACCCAGTACTTC
TRBV7-6	TRBJ2-2	.	few	CASSLGYRASGELFF	TGTGCCAGCAGCTTAGGATACAGGGCTTCCGGGGAGCTGTTTTTT